This TCR beta chain was captured in a study of response to subunit inactivated influenza vaccine. General study points: The study's authors posited that every seasonal influenza vaccination enlists few new T cells.

TCRdb itself ran the RT-PCR reads through MiXCR, one entry per CDR3 protein. This repertoire shows 500,000 to 650,000 distinct CDR3 sequences, approximately 7.7% found once; its top ten account for under 15%. Remarks on this clonotype: Its specificity is not known.

The V gene's germline CDR1 is DFQATT and CDR2 SNEGSKA (reference sequence). The CDR3 contains 15 residues. V was pared by 4 bases and J by 5 bases, with 20 bases between. V gene TRBV20-1 combines with J gene TRBJ2-5; D is possibly TRBD1 or TRBD2 (6 bases each). The source material was PBMCs from blood, sampled around 2 years after vaccination. The TCR originated in a man aged 50 to 75 who received an inactivated influenza vaccine. The CDR3 reads CSATGNREVGETQYF. The CDR3 coding sequence is TGCAGTGCTACGGGGAACAGGGAGGTTGGGGAGACCCAGTACTTC.